The TCR beta chain described here comes from a study of early T cells in non-severe SARS-CoV-2 infection. In the study overall: The chains were unpaired, and the sequenced material was bulk RNA from unsorted whole blood.

This clonotype was detected ten times or more. What it recognizes is unknown. Study-level results: Anti-spike CD8 responses were favored in VDJdb matching, and private and CD4 specificities were missed.

CDR1 is SGHTA, CDR2 FQGTGA, per germline. This CDR3 region has 15 residues. Losses at the gene ends were 4 bases for V and 4 bases for J; bases not matched to a gene: 6. Unique molecular identifiers were attached to individual cDNA molecules. In TCRdb, the 5' RACE reads were re-called with MiXCR into one record per CDR3 protein. This table has 45,000 to 70,000 distinct CDR3 sequences, around 7.7% appearing once. The receptor's source is an adult who was a healthcare worker with PCR-confirmed SARS-CoV-2 infection or an uninfected control (not recorded which). The material was whole blood, obtained at baseline. This chain links TRBV7-3 with TRBJ2-3; 9 bases agree with TRBD2. The CDR3 loop is CASSWLAGRPDTQYF. The CDR3 nucleotides read TGTGCCAGCAGCTGGCTAGCGGGGCGGCCAGATACGCAGTATTTT.